These 25 T cell receptor beta chains were sequenced from one sample in a study of beta chain features in type 1 diabetes. All of the isolated RNA was reverse transcribed, so expressed TCRB transcripts were sequenced. TCRdb's copy holds only in-frame clones and misses some; the assay was immunoSEQ multiplex PCR. The table records a few hundred thousand clones, about 10% of them present only once. Sample: naive CD4+ T cells from blood. All receptors derive from a woman in her twenties or thirties in good health.

The chain joins TRBV7-8 to TRBJ2-4; TRBD1 agrees at 9 bases. CDR1 SGHVS and CDR2 FQNEAQ come from the germline V gene. CDR3 length equals 16 residues. V lost 5 bases, J lost 0 bases, and 5 bases stayed unmatched. The CDR3: CASSQTGGLAKNIQYF. The DNA for the CDR3 is TGTGCCAGCAGCCAAACAGGGGGCTTAGCCAAAAACATTCAGTACTTC.

The V gene is TRBV25-1, the J gene TRBJ2-7; TRBD1 agrees at 12 bases. Germline trimming cut 6 bases from V and 5 bases from J; bases unmatched to any gene: 8. This CDR3 spans 15 amino acids. Germline V lookup: CDR1 MGHDK, CDR2 SYGVNS. The CDR3 bases are TGTGCCAGCAGAGGGGACAGGGGGCCTCTCGACGAGCAGTACTTC. It codes for CASRGDRGPLDEQYF.

J is TRBJ1-2 and V is TRBV29-1; D might be TRBD1 (5 bases). The V gene lost 7 bases and the J gene lost 2 bases, with 11 bases spanning the gap. This CDR3 is 12 amino acids long. Germline values: CDR1 SQVTM, CDR2 ANQGSEA. The chain's CDR3 is CSANRGNYGYTF. The DNA of the CDR3 is TGCAGCGCCAACCGGGGGAACTATGGCTACACCTTC. The full variable domain, in which reference TRBV29-1 and TRBJ1-2 provide the parts outside the CDR3, is SAVISQKPSRDICQRGTSLTIQCQVDSQVTMMFWYRQQPGQSLTLIATANQGSEATYESGFVIDKFPISRPNLTFSTLTVSNMSPEDSSIYLCSANRGNYGYTFGSGTRLTVV.

This clone has just a few counts. The rearrangement links TRBV2 to TRBJ2-4; D is possibly TRBD2 (6 bases). Trimming pared 4 bases from V and 7 bases from J, leaving 11 bases between. Germline loops: CDR1 SNHLY, CDR2 FYNNEI. This CDR3 contains 13 residues. CDR3 in DNA: TGTGCCAGCAGTGGGAGGGCCAGGAACATTCAGTACTTC. It is translated as CASSGRARNIQYF.

In this sample, this clone turned up a few times. The chain combines TRBV4-3 with TRBJ1-2; 8 bases map to TRBD1. CDR3 length: 15 amino acids. Germline CDR1 LGHNA, CDR2 YSLEER. The trim removed 0 bases at V and 7 bases at J, leaving 7 bases unmatched. The CDR3 sequence: CASSQEGTGRRGYTF. CDR3 bases: TGCGCCAGCAGCCAAGAAGGGACAGGTCGGCGTGGCTACACCTTC.

The chain joins TRBV4-3 to TRBJ1-2; TRBD1 agrees at 9 bases. This CDR3 is 15 amino acids long. CDR1 is LGHNA and CDR2 is YSLEER in the germline V gene. V shed 2 bases, J shed 2 bases, and the junction held 3 bases outside the gene matches. In DNA form, the CDR3 reads TGCGCCAGCAGCCAACGGGACAGGGTAAACTATGGCTACACCTTC. Residues: CASSQRDRVNYGYTF.

The chain uses TRBV28 and TRBJ1-2; no reliable D call. V lost 6 bases to trimming and J lost 2 bases, with 10 bases between them. Germline V gives CDR1 MDHEN, CDR2 SYDVKM. The CDR3 length is 13 residues. Written as DNA, the CDR3 is TGTGCCAGCAGCCGTACAGAGAACTATGGCTACACCTTC. This encodes CASSRTENYGYTF.

This clone has only a few counts. The chain couples TRBV7-2 to TRBJ1-2; 10 bases fit TRBD1. The ends lost 2 bases at V and 8 bases at J; junction bases unmatched: 8. The germline V gene has CDR1 SGHTA and CDR2 FQGNSA. The CDR3 sequence is 15 residues long. CDR3 bases: TGTGCCAGCAGCTTACAGGACAGGGGGATGGGAGGCTACACCTTC. Protein: CASSLQDRGMGGYTF.

The sample holds a few counts of this clone. This sequence joins TRBV9 and TRBJ1-3, with D uncertain. Germline loops: CDR1 SGDLS, CDR2 YYNGEE. The CDR3 covers 12 residues. Trimming stripped 4 bases from V and 4 bases from J, with 6 bases between. CDR3 coding DNA: TGTGCCAGCAGCTCCCAGGGAAACACCATATATTTT. Residues: CASSSQGNTIYF.

This chain links TRBV28 with TRBJ2-7; weak D call: TRBD1 (5 bases). V was clipped by 2 bases and J by 2 bases, with 10 bases between them. CDR3 length equals 14 residues. Germline V gives CDR1 MDHEN, CDR2 SYDVKM. Here the CDR3 reads CASSLSRAAYEQYF. CDR3 sequence (DNA): TGTGCCAGCAGTTTAAGCAGGGCCGCCTACGAGCAGTACTTC.

This clone was seen more than once but under ten times. The junction differs from germline at one of its ends, possibly a read error. The CDR3 sequence is CAWTGSDTQYF. CDR3 DNA sequence: TGTGCGTGGACAGGGTCAGATACGCAGTATTTT. The chain links TRBV30 to TRBJ2-3; 8 nucleotides align to TRBD1. Germline CDR1 and CDR2: GTSNPN and SVGIG (reference sequence). This CDR3 spans 11 amino acids. The complete variable domain, with remaining parts taken from reference TRBV30 and TRBJ2-3, reads SQTIHQWPATLVQPVGSPLSLECTVEGTSNPNLYWYRQAAGRGLQLLFYSVGIGQISSEVPQNLSASRPQDRQFILSSKKLLLSDSGFYLCAWTGSDTQYFGPGTRLTVL.

This rearrangement joins TRBV7-2 to TRBJ2-2; the D gene is possibly TRBD2 (5 bases). Germline assignment: CDR1 SGHTA and CDR2 FQGNSA. Trimming removed 10 bases at V and 1 base at J, with 13 bases between. The CDR3 loop spans 14 amino acids. In DNA form, the CDR3 reads TGTGCCATCCCTCCCGGGGAGAACACCGGGGAGCTGTTTTTT. It specifies CAIPPGENTGELFF. Full variable domain (outside the CDR3, taken from reference TRBV7-2 and TRBJ2-2): GAGVSQSPSNKVTEKGKDVELRCDPISGHTALYWYRQSLGQGLEFLIYFQGNSAPDKSGLPSDRFSAERTGGSVSTLTIQRTQQEDSAVYLCAIPPGENTGELFFGEGSRLTVL.

This sequence joins TRBV9 and TRBJ2-7; no reliable D call. The CDR3 runs to 12 residues. In germline, CDR1 is SGDLS, CDR2 YYNGEE. V gave up 6 bases and J gave up 0 bases, with 7 bases separating them. DNA for the CDR3: TGTGCCAGCACCCCTACCTCCTACGAGCAGTACTTC. It translates to CASTPTSYEQYF.

This clone was seen a few times. The V call is TRBV28, the J call TRBJ2-7; 8 bases agree with TRBD2. This CDR3 region has 14 residues. Per germline, CDR1 MDHEN and CDR2 SYDVKM. V lost 3 bases and J lost 7; bases outside the gene matches: 8. CDR3 in amino acids: CASSFNGRGGEQYF. CDR3 sequence (DNA): TGTGCCAGCAGTTTTAACGGGAGGGGGGGAGAGCAGTACTTC.

The chain combines TRBV19 with TRBJ1-1; D remains ambiguous. From germline, CDR1 is LNHDA and CDR2 SQIVND (reference sequence). There are 10 residues in the CDR3. Trimming pared 9 bases from V and 1 base from J, leaving 3 bases between. CDR3 in amino acids: CASRNTEAFF. The CDR3 DNA sequence: TGTGCCAGCAGGAACACTGAAGCTTTCTTT.

This clone was detected a few times. The genes are TRBV9 and TRBJ1-2, with a weak D call TRBD1 (6 bases). In germline, CDR1 is SGDLS, CDR2 YYNGEE. Trimming took 4 bases from V and 2 from J, leaving 15 bases between them. The CDR3 is made up of 15 amino acids. For the CDR3, the DNA is TGTGCCAGCAGCTTCCCCGAAAGGGGGAACTATGGCTACACCTTC. It specifies CASSFPERGNYGYTF.

This clone was observed a handful of times. The chain recombines TRBV27 with TRBJ1-2; 7 bases agree with TRBD1. The CDR3 covers 15 residues. V lost 6 bases, J lost 2 bases, and 9 bases stayed unmatched. Looked up from germline, CDR1 is MNHEY and CDR2 is SMNVEV (reference sequence). The CDR3: CASSRQGDPNYGYTF. CDR3 nucleotide sequence: TGTGCCAGCAGCAGACAGGGCGATCCCAACTATGGCTACACCTTC.

This clone was found a few times. The rearrangement uses TRBV19 and TRBJ2-5; perhaps TRBD1 as D (5 bases). With 6 bases removed from V and 1 base from J, the gap between germline ends came to 21 bases. The CDR3 length is 17 residues. The germline V gene has CDR1 LNHDA and CDR2 SQIVND (reference sequence). CDR3 nucleotides: TGTGCCAGTAGCTCAGGGTGGGGCGTTCGGATCCAAGAGACCCAGTACTTC. Its protein product is CASSSGWGVRIQETQYF.

The chain recombines TRBV19 with TRBJ2-3, with D possibly being TRBD1 (6 bases). CDR3 length: 12 residues. Germline-derived CDR1 and CDR2 are LNHDA and SQIVND (reference sequence). CDR3 protein: CASQGTTDTQYF. In DNA form, the CDR3 reads TGTGCGTCACAGGGTACCACAGATACGCAGTATTTT. Together with reference TRBV19 and TRBJ2-3, the CDR3 gives the full variable domain: DGGITQSPKYLFRKEGQNVTLSCEQNLNHDAMYWYRQDPGQGLRLIYYSQIVNDFQKGDIAEGYSVSREKKESFPLTVTSAQKNPTAFYLCASQGTTDTQYFGPGTRLTVL.

J is TRBJ2-5 and V is TRBV19; 7 nucleotides line up with TRBD1. V was pared by 8 bases and J by 5 bases, with 11 bases of the junction left unmatched. This CDR3 contains 14 residues. In germline, CDR1 is LNHDA, CDR2 SQIVND (reference sequence). The DNA for the CDR3 is TGTGCCAGTGGAGGTCGACAGGGCGTTGAGACCCAGTACTTC. Its translation is CASGGRQGVETQYF.

This clone was detected a few times. The chain carries TRBV7-9 and TRBJ2-1, with D perhaps matching TRBD1 (5 bases). The CDR3 is 11 residues long. The V and J ends lost 2 bases and 10 bases respectively, with 6 bases between them. The germline gives CDR1 SEHNR, CDR2 FQNEAQ (reference sequence). The CDR3 is CASSLRGEQFF. CDR3 in DNA: TGTGCCAGCAGCTTAAGGGGCGAGCAGTTCTTC.

The chain links TRBV5-4 to TRBJ2-3, with no clear D. CDR1 is SGHNT, CDR2 YYREEE, per germline (reference sequence). The CDR3 contains 11 residues. Trimming removed 4 bases at V and 6 bases at J, with 6 bases between. The DNA for the CDR3 is TGTGCCAGCAGCCAGTCGGATACGCAGTATTTT. Protein sequence: CASSQSDTQYF.

The chain joins TRBV4-1 to TRBJ2-5; D unresolved. Germline V gene sequence: CDR1 MGHRA, CDR2 YSYEKL. Trimming removed 4 bases at V and 3 bases at J, with 12 bases between. CDR3 length: 14 amino acids. The CDR3: CASSRMTEKETQYF. The CDR3 nucleotides read TGCGCCAGCAGCCGAATGACGGAGAAAGAGACCCAGTACTTC.

The table lists this clone with a few counts. The chain employs TRBV5-1 and TRBJ2-5, with a tentative D call TRBD2 (6 bases). Trimming stripped 0 bases from V and 1 base from J, with 10 bases between. Per the germline V gene, CDR1 is SGHRS and CDR2 is YFSETQ. There are 15 residues in the CDR3. The CDR3 DNA reads TGCGCCAGCAGCTTGGACGGACTACTCCAAGAGACCCAGTACTTC. This translates into CASSLDGLLQETQYF.

This clone has just a few counts. This chain links TRBV7-8 with TRBJ1-5, with TRBD1 matching 8 bases. The length of the CDR3 is 18 residues. The V gene's germline CDR1 is SGHVS and CDR2 FQNEAQ. J lost 2 bases, V lost 5 bases, and 14 bases had no gene match. The CDR3: CASSPTRQGARRNQPQHF. The CDR3 nucleotides are TGTGCCAGCAGCCCGACCCGTCAGGGGGCGCGGCGCAATCAGCCCCAGCATTTT.